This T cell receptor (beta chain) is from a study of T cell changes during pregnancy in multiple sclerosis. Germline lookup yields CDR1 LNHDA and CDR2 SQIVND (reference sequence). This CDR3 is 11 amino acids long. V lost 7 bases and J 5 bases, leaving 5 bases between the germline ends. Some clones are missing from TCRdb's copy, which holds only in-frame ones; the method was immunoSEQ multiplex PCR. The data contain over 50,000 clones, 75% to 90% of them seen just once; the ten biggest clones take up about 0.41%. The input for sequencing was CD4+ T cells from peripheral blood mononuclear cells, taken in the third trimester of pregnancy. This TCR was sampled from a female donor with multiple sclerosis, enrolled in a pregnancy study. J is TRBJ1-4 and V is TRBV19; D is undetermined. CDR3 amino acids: CASTQNEKLFF. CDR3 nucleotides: TGTGCCAGTACCCAAAATGAAAAACTGTTTTTT.